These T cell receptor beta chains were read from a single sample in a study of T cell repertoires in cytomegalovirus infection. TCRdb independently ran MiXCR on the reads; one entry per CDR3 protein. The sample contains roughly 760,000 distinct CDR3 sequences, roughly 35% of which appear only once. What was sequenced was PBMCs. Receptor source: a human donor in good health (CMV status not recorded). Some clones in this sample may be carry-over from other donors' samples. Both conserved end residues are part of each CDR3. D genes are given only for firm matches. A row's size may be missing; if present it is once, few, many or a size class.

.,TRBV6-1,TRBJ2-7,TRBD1,CASRHRDRTLGQDF,TGTGCCAGCAGACACCGGGACAGAACTCTAGGGCAAGACTTC
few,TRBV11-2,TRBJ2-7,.,CASSLDPGSYEQYF,TGTGCCAGCAGCTTGGACCCAGGGTCCTACGAGCAGTACTTC
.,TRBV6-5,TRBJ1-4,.,CASSYSTASNEKLFF,TGTGCCAGCAGTTACTCGACAGCCTCAAATGAAAAACTGTTTTTT
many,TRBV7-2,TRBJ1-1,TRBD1,CASSLSGRGGTEAFF,TGTGCCAGCAGCTTATCCGGCAGGGGGGGAACTGAAGCTTTCTTT
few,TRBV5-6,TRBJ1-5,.,CASSLTGYRNQPQHF,TGTGCCAGCAGCTTGACAGGGTATCGGAATCAGCCCCAGCATTTT
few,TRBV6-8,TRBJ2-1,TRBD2,CASSYSGTSRRNEQFF,TGTGCCAGCAGTTACTCGGGGACTAGCCGACGAAATGAGCAGTTCTTC
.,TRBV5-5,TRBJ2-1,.,CASSLVGGRIYNEQFF,TGTGCCAGCAGCCTGGTTGGTGGGAGAATATACAATGAGCAGTTCTTC
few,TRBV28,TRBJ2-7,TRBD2,CASSLSGGAPTGLEQYF,TGTGCCAGCAGTTTAAGCGGGGGGGCTCCTACGGGGCTAGAGCAGTACTTC
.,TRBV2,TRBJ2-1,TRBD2,CASSRPLSGGTSREQFF,TGTGCCAGCAGTCGCCCACTTAGCGGGGGGACCAGCCGTGAGCAGTTCTTC
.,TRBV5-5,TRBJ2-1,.,CASSPAEERNEQFF,TGTGCCAGCAGCCCAGCGGAGGAGAGGAATGAGCAGTTCTTC
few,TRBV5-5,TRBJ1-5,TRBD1,CASSPGQGWGQPQHF,TGTGCCAGCAGCCCGGGACAGGGATGGGGTCAGCCCCAGCATTTT
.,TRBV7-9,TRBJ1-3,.,CASSEGISGNTIYF,TGTGCCAGCAGCGAGGGGATCTCTGGAAACACCATATATTTT
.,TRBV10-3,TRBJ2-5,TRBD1,CAIRTSGGTTGCETQYF,TGTGCCATCAGGACTTCAGGGGGCACCACAGGGTGTGAGACCCAGTACTTC
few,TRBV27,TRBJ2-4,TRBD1,CASRVGTDRTKNIQYF,TGTGCCAGCAGGGTCGGGACAGACCGAACCAAAAACATTCAGTACTTC
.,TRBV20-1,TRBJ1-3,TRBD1,CSARDPRQGNTIYF,TGCAGTGCTAGAGACCCTCGACAGGGCAACACCATATATTTT
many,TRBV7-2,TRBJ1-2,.,CASSLDRLNYGYTF,TGTGCCAGCAGCCTCGACAGGTTAAACTATGGCTACACCTTC
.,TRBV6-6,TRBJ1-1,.,CASSYSLGRGRVDTEAFF,TGTGCCAGCAGTTACTCCCTGGGTCGGGGGCGGGTGGACACTGAAGCTTTCTTT
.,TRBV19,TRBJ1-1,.,CASSMTRTEAFF,TGTGCCAGTAGTATGACACGCACTGAAGCTTTCTTT
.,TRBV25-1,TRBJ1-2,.,CASSEADLYGYTF,TGTGCCAGCAGTGAGGCCGACCTCTATGGCTACACCTTC
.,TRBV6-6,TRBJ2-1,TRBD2,CALSSSGSASEQFF,TGTGCCCTCAGTTCTAGCGGGAGCGCCAGTGAGCAGTTCTTC
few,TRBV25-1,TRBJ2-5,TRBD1,CASRGQGARETQYF,TGTGCCAGCAGGGGACAGGGGGCAAGGGAGACCCAGTACTTC
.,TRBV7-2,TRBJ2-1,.,CASSPYHEQFF,TGTGCCAGCAGCCCCTACCATGAGCAGTTCTTC